The 8 T cell receptor beta chains reported below all come from one sample, sequenced in a study of molecular identifiers for immune sequencing clone quantification. Each CDR3 protein gets one entry after TCRdb re-called the PCR reads with MiXCR. The sample holds about 320,000 distinct CDR3 sequences, around a fifth seen once. Sequenced input: naive CD8+ T cells from blood, with Jurkat cell RNA spiked in. Subset: FACS-sorted CD8+CD4-CCR7+CD45RA+ naive T cells. These receptors originate from a human donor in good health. Some libraries in this study had Jurkat cell RNA spiked in.

Concerning this clonotype: One base away lies a much larger clone, so this may be a sequencing read error. The V and J genes are TRBV2 and TRBJ2-1, with 7 bases fitting TRBD1. CDR1 is SNHLY and CDR2 is FYNNEI in the germline V gene. The CDR3 runs 15 residues. Unmatched junction bases numbered 4, after V lost 3 bases and J lost 2 bases. CDR3 nucleotides: TGTGCCAGCAGTGAGGGACAGAGCCCCTACAATGAGCAGTTCTTC. As protein: CASSEGQSPYNEQFF.

This clonotype has only a few counts. V usage is TRBV6-2 or TRBV6-3 and J usage is TRBJ2-7; no clear D gene. This CDR3 is 14 amino acids long. Germline values: CDR1 MNHEY, CDR2 SVGEGT. V lost 2 bases and J 4 bases, leaving 12 bases between the germline ends. The DNA for the CDR3 is TGTGCCAGCAGTTACCCTCCCAATCGATACGAGCAGTACTTC. It specifies CASSYPPNRYEQYF.

This clonotype was counted at least ten times. This chain joins TRBV4-1 and TRBJ2-5; no clear D gene. Germline V gene lookup returns CDR1 MGHRA and CDR2 YSYEKL. The CDR3 loop spans 16 amino acids. Trimming removed 1 base at V and 3 bases at J, with 15 bases between. The CDR3 loop reads CASSQAYASAEETQYF. The CDR3 DNA sequence: TGCGCCAGCAGCCAAGCATACGCGAGCGCGGAAGAGACCCAGTACTTC.

This clonotype was counted a few times. The J gene is TRBJ2-7, the V gene TRBV5-4; no clear D. The length of the CDR3 is 12 residues. CDR1 and CDR2 from the germline V gene are SGHNT and YYREEE (reference sequence). V was clipped by 1 base and J by 5 bases, with 7 bases between them. In DNA form, the CDR3 reads TGTGCCAGCAGCTTGATGGCGAACGAGCAGTACTTC. This encodes CASSLMANEQYF.

This clonotype has a count of ten or more. CDR3 sequence reads: CAWSVPGENTEAFF. The CDR3 DNA reads TGTGCCTGGAGTGTCCCGGGGGAGAACACTGAAGCTTTCTTT. This chain connects TRBV30 to TRBJ1-1; D possibly corresponds to TRBD1 (5 bases). Germline lookup yields CDR1 GTSNPN and CDR2 SVGIG (reference sequence). Trimming shortened V by 0 bases and J by 1 base, and 9 bases separated the two germline ends. This CDR3 is built from 14 residues.

In this sample, this clonotype turned up a few times. The genes are TRBV27 and TRBJ2-3; D might be TRBD2 (7 bases). V was cut by 6 bases and J by 3 bases, with 19 bases left in between. Germline values: CDR1 MNHEY, CDR2 SMNVEV (reference sequence). The CDR3 sequence is 16 residues long. The CDR3 region has the DNA TGTGCCAGCAGACGATTCGGGGGGCGGAAAACAGATACGCAGTATTTT. This encodes CASRRFGGRKTDTQYF.

Comments on this clonotype: Relative to the germline gene, one junction end is altered; a read error may explain this. The chain links TRBV20-1 to TRBJ2-5; the D call may be TRBD1 or TRBD2 (5 bases each). CDR3 length: 13 residues. CDR1 and CDR2 (germline): DFQATT, SNEGSKA (reference sequence). In nucleotides, the CDR3 is TGCAGTGCGGAAGAGGGACGACAAGGGACCCAGTACTTC. It codes for CSAEEGRQGTQYF.

Only one count was recorded for this clonotype. An end of the junction differs from the germline gene, which may be a read error. The V and J genes are TRBV5-1 and TRBJ2-7; no reliable D call. Germline values: CDR1 SGHRS, CDR2 YFSETQ. The CDR3 is 13 residues long. CDR3 DNA sequence: TGCGCCGGCAGCTTTGGGCAATTCTACGAGCGGTACTTC. This encodes CAGSFGQFYERYF.